Listed here are 16 T cell receptor beta chains from one sample, sequenced in a study of blood T cells in healthy people across ages. Using a J-beta primer mix together with a sample-barcoded 5' primer, a second PCR was run for roughly 7 to 11 cycles. TCRdb re-analysed the 5' RACE reads in MiXCR, keeping a single row per CDR3 protein. The data contain 1.6 million or so distinct CDR3 sequences, roughly 32% of them seen just once; the ten biggest clones take up 11%. Specimen: blood. The receptors were sampled from a young woman in good health.

A remark on this clonotype: Germline and junction disagree at one end, which may indicate a read error. This chain links TRBV13 with TRBJ2-7; 11 bases fit TRBD2. Germline-derived CDR1 and CDR2 are PRHDT and FYEKMQ (reference sequence). CDR3 length: 15 residues. The CDR3 is CASSRPTSGNYGQYF. The CDR3, as DNA: TGTGCCAGCAGCCGCCCGACTAGCGGGAACTACGGGCAGTACTTC. Variable domain in full (rest from reference TRBV13 and TRBJ2-7): AAGVIQSPRHLIKEKRETATLKCYPIPRHDTVYWYQQGPGQDPQFLISFYEKMQSDKGSIPDRFSAQQFSDYHSELNMSSLELGDSALYFCASSRPTSGNYGQYFGPGTRLTVT.

For the CDR3, the DNA is TGTGCCACCAGTGATCTCCGTGAAGATACGCAGTATTTT. Translating gives CATSDLREDTQYF. The V and J genes are TRBV24-1 and TRBJ2-3; no firm D call. CDR1 and CDR2 (germline): KGHDR, SFDVKD. V shed 3 bases and J shed 5 bases, with 8 bases lying between them. This CDR3 spans 13 amino acids.

Details on this clonotype: One end of the junction fails to match germline, which may point to a read error. V is TRBV20-1 and J is TRBJ2-1, with D hard to call. This CDR3 contains 14 residues. Germline CDR1 and CDR2: DFQATT and SNEGSKA (reference sequence). CDR3 in amino acids: CSARDPADYNEQFF. In DNA form, the CDR3 reads TGCAGCGCTAGAGATCCCGCAGATTACAATGAGCAGTTCTTC.

Comment on this clonotype: This may stem from a read error, because a much larger clone lies one nucleotide away. The chain employs TRBV29-1 and TRBJ2-5; the match to TRBD2 covers 8 bases. This CDR3 region has 13 residues. Germline values: CDR1 SQVTM, CDR2 ANQGSEA. The CDR3 here is CGVKREGLETQYF. CDR3 nucleotide sequence: TGCGGCGTCAAACGGGAGGGCCTCGAGACCCAGTACTTC.

This clonotype was counted only a few times. The V call is TRBV6-2 or TRBV6-3, the J call TRBJ2-1; D uncertain. Germline-derived CDR1 and CDR2 are MNHEY and SVGEGT. Trimming removed 7 bases from V and 7 bases from J, with 20 bases in between. The CDR3 has 15 amino acids. CDR3 region: CASTGRPTLYNEQFF. The CDR3 coding sequence is TGTGCCAGCACCGGACGACCCACTTTATATAATGAGCAGTTCTTC.

This rearrangement joins TRBV12-3 or TRBV12-4 to TRBJ2-7; 8 bases are shared with TRBD2. The V gene end was trimmed by 4 bases and the J gene end by 3 bases; junction bases not matched to a gene: 5. There are 14 residues in the CDR3. CDR3 sequence (DNA): TGTGCCAGCAGTTGGACTAGCCAGAGCTACGAGCAGTACTTC. The encoded protein is CASSWTSQSYEQYF.

The chain joins TRBV5-1 to TRBJ2-5, with D maybe TRBD1 (5 bases). Trimming took 1 base from V and 1 from J, leaving 14 bases between them. Germline V gene lookup returns CDR1 SGHRS and CDR2 YFSETQ. This CDR3 contains 16 residues. DNA of the CDR3: TGCGCCAGCAGCTTGTCTGCAGGGCTTATCCAAGAGACCCAGTACTTC. As protein: CASSLSAGLIQETQYF.

Points on this clonotype: An end of the junction does not agree with germline; a read error may underlie this. The chain couples TRBV3-1 to TRBJ2-5; 9 bases fit TRBD2. The CDR3 sequence is 15 residues long. Germline CDR1 reads LGHDT; CDR2 reads YNNKEL (reference sequence). The CDR3 bases are TGTGCCGGCAGCCCAGAGCGGGGGGCCCAAGAGACCCAGTACTTC. Translation gives CAGSPERGAQETQYF.

This clonotype has more than one count but fewer than ten. The V gene is TRBV5-6, the J gene TRBJ2-5; no firm D call. The CDR3 is 12 residues long. V gave up 0 bases and J gave up 10 bases, with 10 bases separating them. CDR1 and CDR2 (germline): SGHDT, YYEEEE. DNA of the CDR3: TGTGCCAGCAGCTTGGAGGGTTATGGCCAGTACTTC. Translated: CASSLEGYGQYF.

This chain's CDR3 is CSARDTGTGGNGELFF. The CDR3 DNA reads as TGCAGTGCTAGAGATACAGGGACAGGGGGTAACGGGGAGCTGTTTTTT. The J gene is TRBJ2-2, the V gene TRBV20-1; TRBD1 matches at 11 bases. The CDR3 contains 16 residues. Germline CDR1 is DFQATT and CDR2 is SNEGSKA (reference sequence). V shed 0 bases and J 7 bases; nucleotides not matched to a gene: 7.

The rearrangement links TRBV7-2 to TRBJ1-5; TRBD1 agrees at 7 bases. CDR1 and CDR2 from the germline V gene are SGHTA and FQGNSA. CDR3 length: 16 amino acids. J gave up 3 bases and V 5 bases, and 10 bases lay outside the gene matches. CDR3 region: CASSPRQGQFNQPQHF. DNA of the CDR3: TGTGCCAGCAGCCCCCGACAGGGACAGTTCAATCAGCCCCAGCATTTT.

Details on this clonotype: This could be a read error, since a much larger clone is one nucleotide away. The rearrangement joins TRBV29-1 to TRBJ2-5; 8 bases map to TRBD2. The J call could be wrong; TRBJ2-7 is a better fit for the DNA end. CDR3 size: 15 residues. Germline loops: CDR1 SQVTM, CDR2 ANQGSEA. The CDR3 spells CSVEGVSGSVYEQYF. The CDR3 DNA reads as TGCAGCGTTGAAGGTGTCAGCGGGAGCGTATACGAGCAGTACTTC.

This clonotype was counted only a few times. This chain links TRBV7-9 with TRBJ2-3; 10 positions agree with TRBD2. CDR1 SEHNR and CDR2 FQNEAQ come from the germline V gene (reference sequence). CDR3 length: 14 amino acids. V dropped 5 bases and J dropped 5; count of bases not matched to a gene: 4. CDR3 bases: TGTGCCAGCAGCATGAGACTAGCGGGAGATACGCAGTATTTT. Its translation: CASSMRLAGDTQYF.

This clonotype was observed a few times. The chain carries TRBV7-3 and TRBJ2-1; 10 bases fit TRBD2. The germline CDR1 and CDR2 sequences are SGHTA and FQGTGA. The CDR3 loop spans 15 amino acids. The V segment lost 3 bases and the J segment 6 bases; nucleotides outside the gene matches: 5. CDR3 nucleotide sequence: TGTGCCAGCAGCTTCCTAGCGGGAGATTCCAATGAGCAGTTCTTC. Residues: CASSFLAGDSNEQFF.

This clonotype was seen at least ten times. The J gene is TRBJ2-3, the V gene TRBV7-2; D possibly uses TRBD1 or TRBD2 (5 bases each). Germline V gene lookup returns CDR1 SGHTA and CDR2 FQGNSA. There are 14 residues in the CDR3. Trimming removed 7 bases from V and 6 bases from J, with 17 bases in between. In DNA, the CDR3 is TGTGCCAGCACCCGGGGCAGTGATTGGGATACGCAGTATTTT. Residues: CASTRGSDWDTQYF. Drawing the rest from reference TRBV7-2 and TRBJ2-3, the complete variable domain is GAGVSQSPSNKVTEKGKDVELRCDPISGHTALYWYRQSLGQGLEFLIYFQGNSAPDKSGLPSDRFSAERTGGSVSTLTIQRTQQEDSAVYLCASTRGSDWDTQYFGPGTRLTVL.

This clonotype was observed a handful of times. The DNA for the CDR3 is TGTGCCAGCATTATCGCTCAGGGGGTCGGGGAGCTGTTTTTT. Encoded protein: CASIIAQGVGELFF. The rearrangement joins TRBV12-3 or TRBV12-4 to TRBJ2-2; 7 bases align to TRBD1. The CDR3 is 14 residues long. Losses at the gene ends were 7 bases for V and 7 bases for J; bases not matched to a gene: 9.